The T cell receptor beta chain under discussion was sequenced for a study of T-cell reconstitution after alpha-beta-depleted transplantation in children. V was pared by 7 bases and J by 5 bases, with 21 bases between. Germline values: CDR1 SGHRS, CDR2 YFSETQ. The CDR3 runs 15 residues. As it was prepared, the TCRbeta library received unique molecular identifiers. TCRdb analysed the PCR reads with MiXCR anew, one entry per CDR3 protein. The sample has about 230,000 distinct CDR3 sequences, 9.7% seen once. About this clonotype itself: One base away lies a much larger clone, so this may be a sequencing read error.

This clonotype originated in a human donor who donated a stem cell graft to a child with SCID. The sample was PBMCs from the stem cell graft donor, taken from the stem cell graft. This chain links TRBV5-1 with TRBJ2-5, with D perhaps given as TRBD1 or TRBD2 (5 bases each). The CDR3 loop is CASSMRGSLAETQYF. Written as DNA, the CDR3 is TGCGCCAGCTCAATGAGGGGTTCTCTTGCGGAGACCCAGTACTTC. The variable domain in full, with the rest retrieved from reference TRBV5-1 and TRBJ2-5, is KAGVTQTPRYLIKTRGQQVTLSCSPISGHRSVSWYQQTPGQGLQFLFEYFSETQRNKGNFPGRFSGRQFSNSRSEMNVSTLELGDSALYLCASSMRGSLAETQYFGPGTRLLVL.